The rows below give T cell receptor beta chains drawn from one sample of a study of T cell repertoires in ileal Crohn's disease. Assay: immunoSEQ multiplex PCR; the TCRdb copy retains only in-frame clones and omits some. The repertoire holds around 15,000 clones, with 60% as singletons. The source material was ileal tissue. The receptors were sampled from an adult with Crohn's disease. The CDR3 runs from the conserved cysteine through the conserved F or W. The order of the fields is CDR3 protein, CDR3 DNA, V gene, J gene, clone size, D gene. The D gene is left open where the match is weak. Size tells how often a clone was seen (once, few, many) or the class of an expanded clone, and some rows leave it out.

CASRRTSGATGELFF	TGTGCCAGCAGACGGACTAGCGGGGCCACCGGGGAGCTGTTTTTT	TRBV6-5	TRBJ2-2	-	TRBD2
CASIQSGSWVGYF	TGTGCCAGCATCCAATCGGGTAGCTGGGTAGGGTACTTC	TRBV2	TRBJ2-7	few	-
CASRTGGSFDEQYF	TGTGCCAGCAGGACAGGGGGGTCTTTTGACGAGCAGTACTTC	TRBV28	TRBJ2-7	once	TRBD1
CASSRGEGSQETQYF	TGCGCCAGCAGCCGAGGGGAGGGGAGCCAAGAGACCCAGTACTTC	TRBV4-1	TRBJ2-5	-	TRBD2
CASSGQDYQPQHF	TGTGCCAGCAGCGGACAGGACTATCAGCCCCAGCATTTT	TRBV6-1	TRBJ1-5	-	TRBD1
CASSPSRWLAGLNTQYF	TGTGCCAGCAGCCCCAGCCGGTGGCTAGCGGGATTAAATACGCAGTATTTT	TRBV7-9	TRBJ2-3	once	TRBD2
CASSAGGGRGSYEQYF	TGTGCCAGCTCGGCCGGGGGAGGGCGGGGCTCCTACGAGCAGTACTTC	TRBV2	TRBJ2-7	few	TRBD2
CAGSLTIQGVSEAFF	TGTGCCGGCAGTTTAACCATCCAGGGGGTGTCTGAAGCTTTCTTT	TRBV27	TRBJ1-1	-	TRBD1
CASSLGNRGGGYTF	TGTGCCAGCAGTTTAGGGAACAGGGGGGGAGGCTACACCTTC	TRBV28	TRBJ1-2	-	TRBD1
CASSKGQVGTEAFF	TGTGCCAGCAGCAAAGGACAGGTGGGCACTGAAGCTTTCTTT	TRBV7-9	TRBJ1-1	-	TRBD1
CASSVQVNTEAFF	TGTGCCAGCAGCGTACAGGTGAACACTGAAGCTTTCTTT	TRBV9	TRBJ1-1	once	-
CARLEERYEQYF	TGCGCCAGGCTGGAGGAAAGATACGAGCAGTACTTC	TRBV10-2	TRBJ2-7	-	-
CASRGLAGHTDTQYF	TGTGCCAGCCGGGGACTAGCGGGGCACACAGATACGCAGTATTTT	TRBV5-6	TRBJ2-3	-	TRBD2
CASSYERVATNEKLFF	TGTGCCAGCAGTTACGAGAGGGTTGCAACTAATGAAAAACTGTTTTTT	TRBV6-5	TRBJ1-4	few	-
CASSPVGTGRGLGYTF	TGTGCCAGCAGTCCCGTTGGGACAGGGCGCGGGCTGGGCTACACCTTC	TRBV28	TRBJ1-2	once	TRBD1
CASSWDRGVYEQYF	TGTGCCAGCAGCTGGGACAGGGGAGTCTACGAGCAGTACTTC	TRBV5-4	TRBJ2-7	-	TRBD1
CASSESRQFF	TGTGCCAGCAGTGAATCTCGGCAGTTCTTC	TRBV6-1	TRBJ2-1	-	-
CASSLQGREQYF	TGCGCCAGCAGCTTACAGGGCCGCGAGCAGTACTTC	TRBV5-1	TRBJ2-7	few	-
CASKEGPYEQYF	TGCGCCAGCAAGGAGGGCCCCTACGAGCAGTACTTC	TRBV5-1	TRBJ2-7	-	-
CASSALGLFPSSYEQYF	TGTGCCAGCAGTGCACTAGGGTTGTTTCCCAGCTCCTACGAGCAGTACTTC	TRBV2	TRBJ2-7	-	-
CASSYRGLTEAFF	TGTGCCAGCAGCTACAGGGGGCTGACTGAAGCTTTCTTT	TRBV6-1	TRBJ1-1	-	TRBD1
CASSQGGGSYEQYF	TGTGCCAGCAGCCAGGGAGGGGGATCCTACGAGCAGTACTTC	TRBV5-6	TRBJ2-7	-	-
CASSVGDSRGELFF	TGTGCCAGCAGCGTAGGTGATAGTAGAGGGGAGCTGTTTTTT	TRBV9	TRBJ2-2	once	-
CASRSGTSSHEQYF	TGTGCCAGTCGCTCCGGGACTAGCTCTCACGAGCAGTACTTC	TRBV2	TRBJ2-7	-	TRBD2
CASSIDGTGGWTDTQYF	TGTGCCAGTAGTATAGATGGAACAGGGGGGTGGACAGATACGCAGTATTTT	TRBV19	TRBJ2-3	-	TRBD1
CTSSQGNSGRTQYF	TGCACCAGCAGTCAAGGTAATAGCGGGAGGACCCAGTACTTC	TRBV1	TRBJ2-5	few	-
CASSPGWSNEKLFF	TGTGCCAGCTCCCCCGGGTGGAGTAATGAAAAACTGTTTTTT	TRBV18	TRBJ1-4	-	-
CASSVGPGELFF	TGTGCCAGCAGCGTAGGGCCCGGGGAGCTGTTTTTT	TRBV9	TRBJ2-2	few	-
CASSGMGGADEEQYF	TGTGCCAGCAGCGGGATGGGCGGGGCAGACGAGGAGCAGTACTTC	TRBV4-2	TRBJ2-7	-	-
CASSASKNTEAFF	TGTGCCAGCTCAGCTAGTAAGAACACTGAAGCTTTCTTT	TRBV18	TRBJ1-1	few	-
CASSSTSGSREQYF	TGTGCCAGCAGCTCCACTAGCGGGAGCAGAGAGCAGTACTTC	TRBV11-2	TRBJ2-7	-	TRBD2
CASSRRLTSGRVGPFYEQYF	TGTGCCAGCAGCCGACGGCTGACTAGCGGGAGGGTTGGGCCCTTTTACGAGCAGTACTTC	TRBV6-4	TRBJ2-7	-	TRBD2
CASTPDSSGREQFF	TGTGCCAGCACCCCGGACTCCTCCGGGCGTGAGCAGTTCTTC	TRBV25-1	TRBJ2-1	-	-
CASSPFVQPQHF	TGTGCCAGCAGCCCTTTTGTCCAGCCCCAGCATTTT	TRBV6-1	TRBJ1-5	-	-
CASSPQGETEAFF	TGTGCCAGCTCTCCTCAGGGGGAGACTGAAGCTTTCTTT	TRBV18	TRBJ1-1	few	TRBD1
CASSLGARISEQYF	TGTGCCAGCAGCTTAGGGGCCCGGATAAGCGAGCAGTACTTC	TRBV7-9	TRBJ2-7	-	-
CASSATGRGREKLFF	TGTGCCAGCAGTGCAACCGGGAGGGGGCGAGAAAAACTGTTTTTT	TRBV27	TRBJ1-4	-	TRBD1
CSVGAGETQYF	TGCAGCGTGGGAGCGGGGGAGACCCAGTACTTC	TRBV29-1	TRBJ2-5	-	TRBD2
CASSLGRDGYEQYF	TGTGCCAGCAGCTTGGGACGGGATGGCTACGAGCAGTACTTC	TRBV5-6	TRBJ2-7	-	-
CASSLGILDGTVKETQYF	TGCGCCAGCAGCTTGGGTATTTTGGACGGGACAGTCAAAGAGACCCAGTACTTC	TRBV5-1	TRBJ2-5	-	TRBD1
CASSPRNTNTGELFF	TGTGCCAGCAGCCCTCGAAACACGAACACCGGGGAGCTGTTTTTT	TRBV7-9	TRBJ2-2	-	-
CASSPRLAGVETQYF	TGTGCCAGCAGCCCCCGACTAGCGGGAGTGGAGACCCAGTACTTC	TRBV9	TRBJ2-5	-	TRBD2
CAISTSGSGTDTQYF	TGTGCCATCAGTACTAGCGGGAGTGGAACAGATACGCAGTATTTT	TRBV10-3	TRBJ2-3	-	TRBD2
CASKRESNQPQHF	TGTGCCAGCAAACGGGAGAGCAATCAGCCCCAGCATTTT	TRBV2	TRBJ1-5	few	-
CASSRDRAFVEQYF	TGTGCCAGCAGTAGGGACAGGGCCTTTGTCGAGCAGTACTTC	TRBV6-1	TRBJ2-7	few	TRBD1
CSALGNTEAFF	TGCAGTGCCCTCGGGAACACTGAAGCTTTCTTT	TRBV20-1	TRBJ1-1	once	-
CASSLVVGTGFVTEAFF	TGTGCCAGCAGCTTAGTTGTCGGGACAGGGTTTGTTACTGAAGCTTTCTTT	TRBV11-1	TRBJ1-1	-	TRBD1
CATSPSTGGYEQYF	TGTGCCACCAGCCCGTCGACGGGGGGCTACGAGCAGTACTTC	TRBV15	TRBJ2-7	-	TRBD2
CASSSTGTPNYGYTF	TGTGCCAGCAGCTCGACAGGGACACCAAACTATGGCTACACCTTC	TRBV7-9	TRBJ1-2	-	TRBD1